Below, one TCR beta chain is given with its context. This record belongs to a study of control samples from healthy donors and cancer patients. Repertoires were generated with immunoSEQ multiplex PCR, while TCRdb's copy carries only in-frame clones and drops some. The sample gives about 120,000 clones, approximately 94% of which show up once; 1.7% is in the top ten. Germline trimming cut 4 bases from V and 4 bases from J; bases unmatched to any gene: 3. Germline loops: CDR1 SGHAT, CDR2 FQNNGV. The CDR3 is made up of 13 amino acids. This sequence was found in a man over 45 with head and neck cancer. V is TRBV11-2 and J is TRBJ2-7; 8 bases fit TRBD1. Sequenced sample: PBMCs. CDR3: CASSSQGAYEQYF. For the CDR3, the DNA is TGTGCCAGCAGCTCTCAGGGGGCGTACGAGCAGTACTTC.